This T cell receptor beta chain was sequenced during a study of cytomegalovirus exposure and HLA in healthy donors. Study outcomes and limitations: CMV serostatus was the only immune exposure information that was available.

Donors were nominally healthy when sampled, though unrecorded immune exposures were likely. The primer mix had 60 Vbeta and 13 Jbeta primers. Clones were read by immunoSEQ multiplex PCR, and TCRdb kept only the in-frame ones, dropping some. This repertoire shows approximately 170,000 clones, about four fifths found once; its top ten account for about 2.4%. V shed 1 base, J shed 3 bases, and the junction held 11 bases outside the gene matches. The length of the CDR3 is 17 residues. In germline, CDR1 is MGHRA, CDR2 YSYEKL. About this clone: Its antigen remains unidentified.

The specimen was PBMCs. V usage is TRBV4-1 and J usage is TRBJ2-7, with 8 bases fitting TRBD2. The source is a male donor in good health and CMV-seronegative. CDR3 residues: CASSQGGGIAGYYEQYF. For the CDR3, the DNA is TGCGCCAGCAGCCAAGGGGGCGGGATAGCGGGATACTACGAGCAGTACTTC.